The clone carrying this TCR beta chain was detected ten times or more. The antigen is not known. These data are taken from a study of T cells after yellow fever vaccination. Study-wide results and limits: The secondary response showed a weaker magnitude and a faster peak, day 5 versus 15.

V was cut by 10 bases and J by 4 bases, with 14 bases left in between. Germline loops: CDR1 WSHSY, CDR2 SAAADI. The CDR3 spans 12 residues. TCRdb ran MiXCR on the 5' RACE reads and lists one entry per CDR3 protein. Of some 320,000 distinct CDR3 sequences in the sample, 3.5% to 5% are singletons; the top ten hold roughly a fifth. The rearrangement uses TRBV10-2 and TRBJ2-7; the D is unclear. The receptor was derived from a man aged 18 to 30 who received the YFV17D yellow fever vaccine. Source: PBMCs, taken 15 days after the yellow fever booster vaccination. In DNA, the CDR3 is TGCGCCACCGGCGAAGAAGGGTACGAGCAGTACTTC. It specifies CATGEEGYEQYF.